This T cell receptor beta chain emerged from a study of blood T cell repertoires in COVID-19. Study-level background: Acute and convalescent COVID-19 specimens originated in the United States, Italy and Spain. T cells, B-cell-depleted T cells, or PBMCs supplied cDNA or gDNA.

V shed 0 bases and J 9 bases; nucleotides not matched to a gene: 4. CDR3 size: 14 residues. CDR1 and CDR2 (germline): SGHKS, YYEKEE (reference sequence). In the original processing: Amplifying reference gene primers gave estimates of nucleated cell counts. The table came from immunoSEQ multiplex PCR; TCRdb's copy has only in-frame clones and leaves some out. V, J and clone size reflect that table, while D and trimming were determined from the DNA. This sample yields 90,000 or so clones, of which approximately 89% are seen a single time; about 15% belongs to the top ten. Material: peripheral blood. The clonotype originates from a human donor in a cohort sampled during active COVID-19. The V gene is TRBV5-5, the J gene TRBJ2-3, with TRBD2 matching 10 bases. The CDR3: CASSLVLSGGTQYF. CDR3 DNA sequence: TGTGCCAGCAGCTTGGTACTTAGCGGGGGGACGCAGTATTTT.